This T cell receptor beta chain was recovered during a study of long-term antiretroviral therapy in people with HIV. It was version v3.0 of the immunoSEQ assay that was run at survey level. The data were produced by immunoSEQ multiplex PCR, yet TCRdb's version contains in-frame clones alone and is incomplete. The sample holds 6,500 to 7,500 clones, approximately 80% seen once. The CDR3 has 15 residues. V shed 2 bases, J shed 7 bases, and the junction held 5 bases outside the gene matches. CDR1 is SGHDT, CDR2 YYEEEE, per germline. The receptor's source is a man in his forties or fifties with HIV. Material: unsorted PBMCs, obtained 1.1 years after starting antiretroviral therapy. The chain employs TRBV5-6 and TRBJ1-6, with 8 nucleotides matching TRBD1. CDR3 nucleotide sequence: TGTGCCAGCAGCTTCCGGGACAGGAGGAATTCACCCCTCCACTTT. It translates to CASSFRDRRNSPLHF.